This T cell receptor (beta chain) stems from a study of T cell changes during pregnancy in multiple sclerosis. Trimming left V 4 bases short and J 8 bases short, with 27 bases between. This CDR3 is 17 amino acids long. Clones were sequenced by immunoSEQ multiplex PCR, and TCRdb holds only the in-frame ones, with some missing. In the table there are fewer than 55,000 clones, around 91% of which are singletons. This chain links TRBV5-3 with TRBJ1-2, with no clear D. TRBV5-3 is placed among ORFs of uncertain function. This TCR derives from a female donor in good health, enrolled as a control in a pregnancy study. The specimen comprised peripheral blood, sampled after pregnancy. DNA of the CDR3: TGTGCCAGAAGCGGAATCCGCCCTGATATCAATTGGGAGGGCTACACCTTC. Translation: CARSGIRPDINWEGYTF.